The 31 T cell receptor beta chains below were found in one sample sequenced in a study of T cell repertoires in cytomegalovirus infection. TCRdb reprocessed the reads with MiXCR, giving one entry per CDR3 protein. This table has about 350,000 distinct CDR3 sequences, roughly 34% appearing once. Their antigens remain unidentified. Sequenced material: cultured PBMCs, taken from culture after CMV antigen stimulation. The receptors stem from a human donor in good health (CMV status not recorded). Some clones in this sample may be carry-over from other donors' samples.

This chain uses TRBV20-1 with TRBJ1-1, with D unresolved. Germline V gene sequence: CDR1 DFQATT, CDR2 SNEGSKA (reference sequence). The CDR3 is made up of 12 amino acids. The V gene lost 6 bases and the J gene lost 2 bases, with 10 bases spanning the gap. CDR3 protein: CSAELSNTEAFF. The CDR3 DNA sequence: TGCAGTGCCGAGCTAAGTAACACTGAAGCTTTCTTT.

This CDR3 reads CASQISAVTDTQYF. The CDR3 nucleotides are TGTGCCAGCCAGATCTCGGCGGTCACAGATACGCAGTATTTT. This rearrangement joins TRBV11-1 to TRBJ2-3; D remains ambiguous. V lost 8 bases to trimming and J lost 2 bases, with 14 bases between them. CDR3 length: 14 amino acids. Germline V gene lookup returns CDR1 SGHAT and CDR2 FQDESV (reference sequence).

This clonotype was seen a few times. The rearrangement uses TRBV12-3 or TRBV12-4 and TRBJ2-2; TRBD2 agrees at 7 bases. Trimming cost V 6 bases and J 9 bases; bases outside gene matches: 7. There are 13 residues in the CDR3. In nucleotides, the CDR3 is TGTGCCAGCAGCCGGGGGGAGGGCCGGGAGCTGTTTTTT. Amino acids: CASSRGEGRELFF.

The chain is built from TRBV6-5 and TRBJ2-7; D possibly matches TRBD1 or TRBD2 (5 bases each). The CDR3 contains 14 residues. Trimming stripped 0 bases from V and 6 bases from J, with 12 bases between. Germline CDR1 reads MNHEY; CDR2 reads SVGAGI. The CDR3 sequence: CASSYSGPSIEQYF. The DNA of the CDR3 is TGTGCCAGCAGTTACTCGGGACCCTCGATCGAGCAGTACTTC.

Comment on this clonotype: One junction end does not reproduce the germline sequence, and a read error may be involved. The genes are TRBV12-3 or TRBV12-4 and TRBJ2-3; 7 nucleotides line up with TRBD2. The CDR3 is 15 amino acids. The CDR3 sequence: CASSLERGGTDTHYF. The CDR3 DNA reads as TGTGCCAGCAGTTTAGAGCGGGGAGGCACAGATACGCATTATTTT.

This clonotype has ten or more counts. CDR3 sequence: CASTRGRGSDTQYF. The CDR3 DNA reads TGTGCCAGCACCCGGGGGAGGGGGTCAGATACGCAGTATTTT. This rearrangement joins TRBV7-2 to TRBJ2-3; possible D gene TRBD2, 7 bases. The CDR3 runs 14 residues. Germline V gene data show CDR1 as SGHTA and CDR2 as FQGNSA. Trimming stripped 7 bases from V and 4 bases from J, with 15 bases between. The full variable domain, in which reference TRBV7-2 and TRBJ2-3 provide the parts outside the CDR3, is GAGVSQSPSNKVTEKGKDVELRCDPISGHTALYWYRQSLGQGLEFLIYFQGNSAPDKSGLPSDRFSAERTGGSVSTLTIQRTQQEDSAVYLCASTRGRGSDTQYFGPGTRLTVL.

The chain links TRBV12-3 or TRBV12-4 to TRBJ1-2; TRBD1 agrees at 9 bases. The V and J ends lost 4 bases and 3 bases, in that order; junction bases with no gene match: 6. The CDR3 is made up of 15 amino acids. The chain's CDR3 is CASSSGQGGYYGYTF. DNA for the CDR3: TGTGCCAGCAGTTCGGGACAGGGAGGTTACTATGGCTACACCTTC.

In its sample, this clonotype was seen a few times. The chain uses TRBV6-6 and TRBJ2-2; TRBD1 matches 12 bases. V was pared by 8 bases and J by 5 bases, with 9 bases of the junction left unmatched. The germline V gene has CDR1 MNHNY and CDR2 SVGAGI (reference sequence). The CDR3 sequence is 16 residues long. The CDR3 region has the DNA TGTGCCAGCTTCGACGGGACAGGGGGCTGGACCGGGGAGCTGTTTTTT. Amino acids: CASFDGTGGWTGELFF.

This rearrangement joins TRBV7-2 to TRBJ1-4; D possibly corresponds to TRBD1 (6 bases). Germline V gene data show CDR1 as SGHTA and CDR2 as FQGNSA. The V gene lost 6 bases and the J gene lost 3 bases, with 8 bases spanning the gap. There are 13 residues in the CDR3. Here the CDR3 DNA reads TGTGCCAGCAGGCGGACAGCTAATGAAAAACTGTTTTTT. Translating gives CASRRTANEKLFF.

This clonotype showed up just once. The gene calls are TRBV7-9 and TRBJ1-1, with D unresolved. The CDR3 runs to 14 residues. The ends were cut back, 5 bases at V and 7 bases at J, with 17 bases in the middle. Looked up from germline, CDR1 is SEHNR and CDR2 is FQNEAQ (reference sequence). The CDR3 loop is CASSEDGLFGEAFF. In DNA, the CDR3 is TGTGCCAGCAGCGAAGACGGCCTCTTTGGTGAAGCTTTCTTT.

The chain has TRBV3-1 and TRBJ1-1; D is undetermined. The germline V and J ends were trimmed by 6 bases and 5 bases, with 19 bases remaining between them. This CDR3 spans 15 amino acids. CDR1 and CDR2 from the germline V gene are LGHDT and YNNKEL (reference sequence). The CDR3 DNA reads TGTGCCAGCAGATCCTTACCCGGAGGAGGGACTGAAGCTTTCTTT. It yields the protein CASRSLPGGGTEAFF. The full variable domain, in which reference TRBV3-1 and TRBJ1-1 provide the parts outside the CDR3, is DTAVSQTPKYLVTQMGNDKSIKCEQNLGHDTMYWYKQDSKKFLKIMFSYNNKELIINETVPNRFSPKSPDKAHLNLHINSLELGDSAVYFCASRSLPGGGTEAFFGQGTRLTVV.

This clonotype was seen many times. The J gene is TRBJ2-5, the V gene TRBV7-2; maybe TRBD1 (6 bases). This CDR3 contains 15 residues. V was pared by 5 bases and J by 2 bases, with 15 bases between. Germline CDR1 and CDR2: SGHTA and FQGNSA. The CDR3 spells CASSHQRTVQETQYF. In DNA, the CDR3 is TGTGCCAGCAGCCACCAAAGGACAGTTCAAGAGACCCAGTACTTC.

This chain's CDR3 is CASSETGSEAFF. For the CDR3, the DNA is TGTGCCAGCAGCGAGACAGGCTCTGAAGCTTTCTTT. The J gene is TRBJ1-1, the V gene TRBV12-3 or TRBV12-4; weak D call: TRBD1 (6 bases). The V end was cut by 6 bases, the J end by 6 bases, with 11 bases between. This CDR3 spans 12 amino acids.

CDR3 residues: CASMGGSGGSGNTIYF. CDR3 coding DNA: TGTGCCAGTATGGGGGGTAGTGGGGGATCCGGAAACACCATATATTTT. The V call is TRBV19, the J call TRBJ1-3, with D tentatively TRBD1 (5 bases). Germline loops: CDR1 LNHDA, CDR2 SQIVND (reference sequence). The CDR3 is made up of 16 amino acids. V lost 7 bases, J lost 4 bases, and 20 bases lay in between.

This clonotype was counted only a few times. The chain employs TRBV24-1 and TRBJ2-5; D is uncertain. The CDR3 sequence is 13 residues long. The V and J ends lost 4 bases and 5 bases respectively, with 10 bases between them. Looked up from germline, CDR1 is KGHDR and CDR2 is SFDVKD. CDR3 sequence: CATSELGVETQYF. CDR3 bases: TGTGCCACCAGTGAACTGGGTGTGGAGACCCAGTACTTC.

This clonotype was counted only a few times. V and J are TRBV11-3 and TRBJ2-3, with TRBD2 as a possible D gene (5 bases). This CDR3 has 14 amino acids. The V end lost 5 bases, the J end lost 4 bases, and 13 bases lay between the germline ends. Germline values: CDR1 SGHNT, CDR2 YENEEA. The CDR3 is CASSRGLASDTQYF. As DNA, the CDR3 is TGTGCCAGCAGCAGAGGACTCGCATCAGATACGCAGTATTTT.

In its sample, this clonotype was seen many times. The chain recombines TRBV14 with TRBJ2-1; 9 bases align to TRBD2. The germline gives CDR1 SGHDN, CDR2 FVKESK. The CDR3 covers 16 residues. With 2 bases clipped from V and 3 bases from J, the junction kept 5 bases outside the gene matches. The CDR3 nucleotides read TGTGCCAGCAGCCAACGAGGGCGGGAGGGCTACAATGAGCAGTTCTTC. Translation: CASSQRGREGYNEQFF.

Ten or more counts support this clonotype. The chain couples TRBV20-1 to TRBJ1-1, with D tentatively TRBD1 (5 bases). The V gene lost 6 bases and the J gene lost 0 bases, with 14 bases spanning the gap. The germline V gene has CDR1 DFQATT and CDR2 SNEGSKA (reference sequence). The CDR3 spans 14 residues. The CDR3 bases are TGCAGTGCCACCCAGGGAACCCTGAACACTGAAGCTTTCTTT. Encoded protein: CSATQGTLNTEAFF.

In the case of this clonotype: A much more abundant neighbour one base away suggests this may be a read error. The gene calls are TRBV7-8 and TRBJ2-7; 8 bases match TRBD2. This CDR3 region has 15 residues. After removal of 7 bases from V and 0 bases from J, the junction contained 8 bases not matched to a gene. CDR1 and CDR2 (germline): SGHVS, FQNEAQ. CDR3 nucleotide sequence: TGTGCCAGCAACAGTCTTAGCGGGGTCTCCTACGAGCAGTACTTC. Encoded protein: CASNSLSGVSYEQYF.

A few counts support this clonotype. V usage is TRBV12-3 or TRBV12-4 and J usage is TRBJ1-4, with 10 bases lining up with TRBD1. The CDR3 contains 16 residues. J gave up 3 bases and V 3 bases, and 4 bases lay outside the gene matches. Here the CDR3 DNA reads TGTGCCAGCAGTTTTGACAGGGGGCTATCTAATGAAAAACTGTTTTTT. It specifies CASSFDRGLSNEKLFF.

This clonotype was seen repeatedly, ten times or more. The gene calls are TRBV6-5 and TRBJ2-5; no clear D gene. The germline gives CDR1 MNHEY, CDR2 SVGAGI. CDR3 length: 15 residues. The V gene lost 2 bases and the J gene lost 0 bases, with 10 bases spanning the gap. As DNA, the CDR3 is TGTGCCAGCAGTTACGGACCCCTTGACCAAGAGACCCAGTACTTC. Its protein is CASSYGPLDQETQYF.

The V gene is TRBV20-1, the J gene TRBJ1-2; tentative D call: TRBD1 (6 bases). Germline V lookup: CDR1 DFQATT, CDR2 SNEGSKA (reference sequence). The V gene lost 4 bases and the J gene lost 1 base, with 16 bases spanning the gap. This CDR3 contains 15 residues. The CDR3 here is CSATGDTTHNYGYTF. As DNA, the CDR3 is TGCAGTGCTACAGGGGATACGACCCATAACTATGGCTACACCTTC.

V usage is TRBV11-3 and J usage is TRBJ1-2; the D gene is possibly TRBD1 (6 bases). CDR1 SGHNT and CDR2 YENEEA come from the germline V gene. This CDR3 has 22 residues. V lost 5 bases to trimming and J lost 4 bases, with 38 bases between them. In DNA form, the CDR3 reads TGTGCCAGCAGCCCTAGGGGCACAGGGCTGTTTGGGTCTGGCGGGGAAGCCTATGGCTACACCTTC. Amino acid sequence: CASSPRGTGLFGSGGEAYGYTF.

The chain couples TRBV6-2 or TRBV6-3 to TRBJ2-7, with TRBD1 matching over 9 bases. The CDR3 runs 13 residues. J gave up 7 bases and V 4 bases, and 5 bases lay outside the gene matches. CDR1 and CDR2 from the germline V gene are MNHEY and SVGEGT. The CDR3 sequence: CASSFGTGSEQYF. CDR3 sequence (DNA): TGTGCCAGCAGTTTCGGGACAGGGTCGGAGCAGTACTTC.

This clonotype was observed a few times. The chain carries TRBV19 and TRBJ2-5; 13 nucleotides line up with TRBD2. The germline V gene encodes CDR1 LNHDA and CDR2 SQIVND (reference sequence). This CDR3 has 17 amino acids. V gave up 4 bases and J gave up 0 bases; unmatched junction bases: 5. The CDR3 DNA reads as TGTGCCAGTAGTAGGACTAGCGGGAGTACCCACCAAGAGACCCAGTACTTC. Translation gives CASSRTSGSTHQETQYF.

This chain links TRBV7-6 with TRBJ1-6, with no clear D. The germline V gene has CDR1 SGHVS and CDR2 FNYEAQ. There are 13 residues in the CDR3. The V gene lost 1 base and the J gene lost 11 bases, with 9 bases spanning the gap. The CDR3 loop reads CASSLGSVAPLHF. The CDR3 DNA follows: TGTGCCAGCAGCTTAGGGTCGGTTGCACCCCTCCACTTT.

This CDR3 is CASSRTSGRAGSSYNEQFF. CDR3 DNA: TGTGCCAGCAGTCGGACTAGCGGGAGGGCTGGGAGCTCCTACAATGAGCAGTTCTTC. This sequence joins TRBV12-3 or TRBV12-4 and TRBJ2-1, with 15 nucleotides matching TRBD2. J was trimmed by 0 bases and V by 5 bases; bases with no gene match: 8. The CDR3 totals 19 residues.

The chain has TRBV28 and TRBJ1-1; D may be TRBD1 (5 bases). V lost 5 bases, J lost 1 base, and 8 bases lay in between. The germline CDR1 and CDR2 sequences are MDHEN and SYDVKM. The CDR3 extends over 13 amino acids. The CDR3 DNA reads TGTGCCAGCAGTAACAGGCGGAACACTGAAGCTTTCTTT. Encoded protein: CASSNRRNTEAFF.

This clonotype was recorded many times. The chain employs TRBV3-1 and TRBJ2-7; D may be TRBD2 (6 bases). Germline V gene data show CDR1 as LGHDT and CDR2 as YNNKEL (reference sequence). The CDR3 runs to 17 residues. V shed 4 bases and J shed 5 bases, with 24 bases lying between them. As DNA, the CDR3 is TGTGCCAGCAGCCTTACGCCGAGGCCTGACGGGGGTGACGAGCAGTACGTC. Translation: CASSLTPRPDGGDEQYV.

This chain joins TRBV7-2 and TRBJ2-7, with 12 bases matching TRBD2. The CDR3 extends over 15 amino acids. Per germline, CDR1 SGHTA and CDR2 FQGNSA. With V trimmed by 6 bases and J by 6 bases, 9 bases remained unmatched. The CDR3 DNA follows: TGTGCCAGCAGGCGGACTAGCGGGGTCCGTGGCGAGCAGTACTTC. It encodes CASRRTSGVRGEQYF.

This chain uses TRBV4-1 with TRBJ1-2; D gene uncertain. The CDR3 length is 14 residues. From germline, CDR1 is MGHRA and CDR2 YSYEKL. The V end lost 5 bases, the J end lost 4 bases, and 14 bases lay between the germline ends. Written as DNA, the CDR3 is TGCGCCAGCAGCTTCGACCCAGAACCCTATGGCTACACCTTC. Protein product: CASSFDPEPYGYTF.